The 28 T cell receptor beta chains given below trace back to one sample, sequenced in a study of technical replicates of blood from several donors. Method: immunoSEQ multiplex PCR; TCRdb's copy keeps in-frame clones and lacks some. In the table there are 60,000 to 90,000 clones, nearly 97% of which are singletons. Source material: T cells isolated from PBMCs. The receptors were gathered from a human donor in good health.

This chain connects TRBV5-1 to TRBJ1-1; 7 bases fit TRBD1. The V gene end was trimmed by 6 bases and the J gene end by 4 bases; junction bases not matched to a gene: 6. CDR1 and CDR2 (germline): SGHRS, YFSETQ. The CDR3 consists of 13 residues. The CDR3 protein is CASTTGESTEAFF. CDR3 sequence (DNA): TGCGCCAGCACAACAGGGGAATCCACTGAAGCTTTCTTT. The entire variable domain, with the rest obtained from reference TRBV5-1 and TRBJ1-1, is as follows: KAGVTQTPRYLIKTRGQQVTLSCSPISGHRSVSWYQQTPGQGLQFLFEYFSETQRNKGNFPGRFSGRQFSNSRSEMNVSTLELGDSALYLCASTTGESTEAFFGQGTRLTVV.

The V and J genes are TRBV6-4 and TRBJ2-5; tentative D call: TRBD1 (6 bases). The ends were cut back, 0 bases at V and 6 bases at J, with 23 bases in the middle. The CDR3 spans 18 residues. Germline V gives CDR1 MRHNA, CDR2 SNTAGT. The CDR3 sequence is CASSDSTGQRTMEKTQYF. The CDR3 bases are TGTGCCAGCAGTGACTCGACAGGACAAAGAACTATGGAAAAGACCCAGTACTTC.

The chain recombines TRBV27 with TRBJ2-7; 9 bases are a match to TRBD1. Trimming removed 2 bases from V and 5 bases from J; junction bases left unmatched: 10. CDR1 is MNHEY and CDR2 is SMNVEV in the germline V gene (reference sequence). The CDR3 totals 16 residues. The CDR3 bases are TGTGCCAGCAGTTTACGTGACCCGACAGGGGGAGACGAGCAGTACTTC. Translation gives CASSLRDPTGGDEQYF.

The J gene is TRBJ2-1, the V gene TRBV19, with 9 bases aligning to TRBD1. The V segment lost 1 base and the J segment 3 bases; nucleotides outside the gene matches: 4. CDR1 and CDR2 (germline): LNHDA, SQIVND (reference sequence). The CDR3 sequence is 16 residues long. The DNA for the CDR3 is TGTGCCAGTAGTATAGCTACGGGACAGGGCTACAATGAGCAGTTCTTC. Its translation is CASSIATGQGYNEQFF.

CDR3 loop: CASSVIVYEQYF. In DNA form, the CDR3 reads TGTGCCAGCAGTGTTATCGTCTACGAGCAGTACTTC. V usage is TRBV6-1 and J usage is TRBJ2-7; D is undetermined. V lost 4 bases, J lost 3 bases, and 7 bases lay in between. This CDR3 region has 12 residues. Germline values: CDR1 MNHNS, CDR2 SASEGT.

The gene calls are TRBV11-3 and TRBJ2-5; 8 bases align to TRBD2. CDR3 length: 14 amino acids. CDR1 SGHNT and CDR2 YENEEA come from the germline V gene. The junction had 4 bases not matched to a gene; V was cut back by 5 bases and J by 2 bases. The CDR3 nucleotides are TGTGCCAGCAGCAGGCGGGGGGATCAAGAGACCCAGTACTTC. Translation gives CASSRRGDQETQYF.

The rearrangement joins TRBV25-1 to TRBJ2-4; D might be TRBD2 (5 bases). Germline V CDR1 and CDR2: MGHDK, SYGVNS. The CDR3 consists of 13 residues. Trimming shortened V by 6 bases and J by 3 bases, and 9 bases separated the two germline ends. The CDR3 sequence: CASRGEGKNIQYF. The CDR3 DNA reads TGTGCCAGCAGGGGTGAGGGCAAAAACATTCAGTACTTC.

The chain links TRBV30 to TRBJ1-1, with a weak D call TRBD1 (5 bases). Germline V gives CDR1 GTSNPN, CDR2 SVGIG (reference sequence). This CDR3 region has 12 residues. Trimming removed 7 bases at V and 1 base at J, with 10 bases between. The chain's CDR3 is CASNTGNTEAFF. The CDR3 DNA reads TGTGCCTCCAATACAGGGAACACTGAAGCTTTCTTT.

The V call is TRBV7-9, the J call TRBJ2-7; possibly TRBD1 for D (6 bases). Trimming cost V 1 base and J 6 bases, with 16 bases left between them. Germline loops: CDR1 SEHNR, CDR2 FQNEAQ (reference sequence). The CDR3 is 15 residues long. This CDR3 is CASSLVPAGDGEQYF. CDR3 coding DNA: TGTGCCAGCAGCTTAGTACCCGCAGGGGATGGCGAGCAGTACTTC.

This chain joins TRBV7-9 and TRBJ1-1; maybe TRBD1 (6 bases). The V gene lost 1 base and the J gene lost 6 bases, with 15 bases spanning the gap. CDR3 length: 15 amino acids. CDR1 and CDR2 (germline): SEHNR, FQNEAQ (reference sequence). The DNA for the CDR3 is TGTGCCAGCAGCTTAGAACTGGGGGCAGGGGCTGAAGCTTTCTTT. Translating gives CASSLELGAGAEAFF.

The J gene is TRBJ2-7, the V gene TRBV28; 11 positions agree with TRBD1. CDR1 MDHEN and CDR2 SYDVKM come from the germline V gene. The CDR3 sequence is 15 residues long. J lost 1 base, V lost 2 bases, and 1 base had no gene match. Written as DNA, the CDR3 is TGTGCCAGCAGTTTAGGGACAGGGGGTTCCTACGAGCAGTACTTC. Residues: CASSLGTGGSYEQYF.

The rearrangement joins TRBV9 to TRBJ2-5, with 9 bases that match TRBD1. The ends lost 4 bases at V and 3 bases at J; junction bases unmatched: 1. The germline V gene has CDR1 SGDLS and CDR2 YYNGEE. This CDR3 is built from 13 residues. This chain's CDR3 is CASSRTGEETQYF. CDR3 nucleotides: TGTGCCAGCAGCAGGACAGGGGAAGAGACCCAGTACTTC.

The chain couples TRBV6-5 to TRBJ2-2; D possibly corresponds to TRBD2 (6 bases). CDR1 and CDR2 (germline): MNHEY, SVGAGI. The CDR3 consists of 13 residues. V was cut by 6 bases and J by 4 bases, with 9 bases left in between. The chain's CDR3 is CASSGTPTGELFF. DNA for the CDR3: TGTGCCAGCAGCGGGACTCCCACCGGGGAGCTGTTTTTT.

The V gene is TRBV7-9, the J gene TRBJ1-1; TRBD1 matches at 9 bases. This CDR3 region has 15 residues. CDR1 and CDR2 (germline): SEHNR, FQNEAQ (reference sequence). V lost 5 bases to trimming and J lost 0 bases; unmatched junction nucleotides: 4. This CDR3 is CASSVGQGLNTEAFF. CDR3 in DNA: TGTGCCAGCAGCGTCGGACAGGGGTTGAACACTGAAGCTTTCTTT.

This chain uses TRBV25-1 with TRBJ1-4; D unclear. V was pared by 4 bases and J by 5 bases, with 5 bases between. The germline gives CDR1 MGHDK, CDR2 SYGVNS. The CDR3 runs 12 residues. The CDR3 DNA sequence: TGTGCCAGCAGTGCGGTAAATGAAAAACTGTTTTTT. Translating it yields CASSAVNEKLFF.

CDR3 sequence reads: CASSHLAGGYQTYEQYF. The CDR3 DNA reads TGTGCCAGCAGTCATTTAGCGGGGGGCTACCAAACCTACGAGCAGTACTTC. The chain employs TRBV11-2 and TRBJ2-7; 10 bases agree with TRBD2. Unmatched junction bases numbered 13, after V lost 6 bases and J lost 2 bases. This CDR3 contains 17 residues. The germline V gene has CDR1 SGHAT and CDR2 FQNNGV.

The chain links TRBV28 to TRBJ1-5, with a possible D match to TRBD1 (5 bases). This CDR3 contains 12 residues. Trimming stripped 6 bases from V and 4 bases from J, with 7 bases between. CDR1 MDHEN and CDR2 SYDVKM come from the germline V gene. The CDR3 loop is CASRRGNQPQHF. The CDR3 DNA sequence: TGTGCCAGCAGACGGGGGAATCAGCCCCAGCATTTT.

CDR3 bases: TGTGCCAGCAGCCAAGATCCCGGGACAGGGACCGAAAAACTGTTTTTT. Translated: CASSQDPGTGTEKLFF. The chain uses TRBV4-2 and TRBJ1-4, with 9 bases fitting TRBD1. Per the germline V gene, CDR1 is LGHNA and CDR2 is YNFKEQ. This CDR3 comprises 16 residues. V trimming: 0 bases; J trimming: 8 bases; junction bases outside the gene matches: 7.

This clone showed up just once. The chain links TRBV11-3 to TRBJ2-7, with D unresolved. V lost 6 bases and J lost 3, with 9 bases in between. This CDR3 spans 12 amino acids. Germline-derived CDR1 and CDR2 are SGHNT and YENEEA. The CDR3, as DNA: TGTGCCAGCAGTCACACGTACTACGAGCAGTACTTC. Residues: CASSHTYYEQYF.

In its sample, this clone was seen once. The chain has TRBV27 and TRBJ2-7; 13 bases map to TRBD2. The CDR3 totals 15 residues. The germline gives CDR1 MNHEY, CDR2 SMNVEV (reference sequence). V dropped 4 bases and J dropped 3; count of bases not matched to a gene: 3. CDR3 in DNA: TGTGCCAGCAGTTCACTAGCGGGAGGGGACTACGAGCAGTACTTC. This encodes CASSSLAGGDYEQYF.

V usage is TRBV7-9 and J usage is TRBJ2-7, with a weak D call TRBD1 (5 bases). This CDR3 has 15 residues. V shed 4 bases and J shed 10 bases, with 23 bases lying between them. Germline assignment: CDR1 SEHNR and CDR2 FQNEAQ (reference sequence). The CDR3 sequence is CASSSSPSGWYGQYF. For the CDR3, the DNA is TGTGCCAGCAGCTCCTCACCGTCAGGGTGGTACGGTCAGTACTTC.

The chain is built from TRBV10-2 and TRBJ2-7; TRBD1 matches at 7 bases. This CDR3 contains 14 residues. Germline V gene lookup returns CDR1 WSHSY and CDR2 SAAADI. The V and J ends lost 5 bases and 3 bases, in that order; junction bases with no gene match: 7. This CDR3 is CASSPTGIDYEQYF. In nucleotides, the CDR3 is TGCGCCAGCAGTCCGACAGGGATCGACTACGAGCAGTACTTC.

In this sample, this clone turned up once. CDR3 region: CASRTPGQASYEQYF. For the CDR3, the DNA is TGTGCCAGCAGGACACCGGGACAGGCCTCCTACGAGCAGTACTTC. The chain couples TRBV28 to TRBJ2-7; 8 bases are a match to TRBD1. The CDR3 runs to 15 residues. The V gene's germline CDR1 is MDHEN and CDR2 SYDVKM. With V trimmed by 6 bases and J by 0 bases, 7 bases remained unmatched.

This clone was counted once. The rearrangement uses TRBV6-1 and TRBJ1-2, with D possibly being TRBD1 (6 bases). V was pared by 3 bases and J by 4 bases, with 15 bases between. This CDR3 comprises 15 residues. CDR1 and CDR2 from the germline V gene are MNHNS and SASEGT. The CDR3 nucleotides read TGTGCCAGCAGTGAGTTCGGGGGGCTTAGCTATGGCTACACCTTC. Amino acid sequence: CASSEFGGLSYGYTF.

The V gene is TRBV5-1, the J gene TRBJ2-1, with unresolved D. Per the germline V gene, CDR1 is SGHRS and CDR2 is YFSETQ. This CDR3 has 12 residues. The V end lost 7 bases, the J end lost 4 bases, and 9 bases lay between the germline ends. The CDR3 here is CASGLQYNEQFF. CDR3 nucleotide sequence: TGCGCCAGCGGGCTACAATACAATGAGCAGTTCTTC.

The V call is TRBV27, the J call TRBJ2-1; TRBD2 matches at 14 bases. V lost 1 base to trimming and J lost 8 bases; unmatched junction nucleotides: 4. This CDR3 spans 16 amino acids. Germline CDR1 MNHEY, CDR2 SMNVEV (reference sequence). The CDR3 DNA is TGTGCCAGCAGTTTATTCGGGACTAGCGGGAGAGATGAGCAGTTCTTC. This translates into CASSLFGTSGRDEQFF.

The chain has TRBV7-9 and TRBJ2-2, with TRBD1 as a possible D gene (5 bases). V was trimmed by 5 bases and J by 5 bases, leaving 21 bases between them. The CDR3 length is 17 residues. Germline V CDR1 and CDR2: SEHNR, FQNEAQ (reference sequence). CDR3: CASSPTWGPGRTGELFF. CDR3 nucleotide sequence: TGTGCCAGCAGCCCGACGTGGGGCCCCGGTAGGACCGGGGAGCTGTTTTTT.

The V call is TRBV7-9, the J call TRBJ1-1; 7 bases line up with TRBD1. The CDR3 covers 14 residues. CDR1 and CDR2 (germline): SEHNR, FQNEAQ (reference sequence). The V segment lost 5 bases and the J segment 2 bases; nucleotides outside the gene matches: 5. CDR3 DNA sequence: TGTGCCAGCAGCCCACAGGGGTACAACACTGAAGCTTTCTTT. As protein: CASSPQGYNTEAFF.